This is a list of T cell receptor beta chains from one sample in a study of blood T cell repertoires in COVID-19. The data were produced by immunoSEQ multiplex PCR, yet TCRdb's version contains in-frame clones alone and is incomplete. The sample includes a few hundred thousand clones, 90% of them seen just once. The source material was PBMCs or T cells enriched from blood (not recorded which). The receptors come from a woman between 18 and 29 years old with acute COVID-19. Both conserved end residues are part of each CDR3. Each record gives: D gene, J gene, V gene, CDR3 length, clone size, CDR3 DNA, CDR3 protein. The D gene is left open where the match is weak. For some rows the clone size is stated as once, few or many, or as a class when expanded; others skip it.

TRBD2	TRBJ2-5	TRBV27	17	.	TGTGCCAGCAGTTTAAGGACTAGCGGGACTGGCGGGGGGACCCAGTACTTC	CASSLRTSGTGGGTQYF
TRBD2	TRBJ2-3	TRBV19	14	.	TGTGCCAGTATGAGCGGGGGCGTCGGAGATACGCAGTATTTT	CASMSGGVGDTQYF
TRBD1	TRBJ2-1	TRBV29-1	15	.	TGCAGCGTTGAAGATCCCGGGACAGCTTACAATGAGCAGTTCTTC	CSVEDPGTAYNEQFF
.	TRBJ2-7	TRBV27	15	.	TGTGCCAGCAGTTTAGAGGTAGGGGCCCTCCACGAGCAGTACTTC	CASSLEVGALHEQYF
.	TRBJ2-1	TRBV5-6	14	.	TGTGCCAGCAGCTTGACTAGATCCTACAATGAGCAGTTCTTC	CASSLTRSYNEQFF
.	TRBJ2-7	TRBV21-1	13	.	TGTGCCAGCAGCAATCAGGGGTTTCCCGAGCAGTACTTC	CASSNQGFPEQYF
.	TRBJ2-5	TRBV5-8	15	.	TGTGCCAGCAGCTTGAAGGGGTTGGTTCAAGAGACCCAGTACTTC	CASSLKGLVQETQYF
.	TRBJ1-1	TRBV6-5	15	few	TGTGCCAGCAGTCCCTTTTACGGAGGGGACACTGAAGCTTTCTTT	CASSPFYGGDTEAFF
TRBD2	TRBJ2-2	TRBV4-3	16	.	TGCGCCAGCAGCCAACTAGCGGGGACGAACACCGGGGAGCTGTTTTTT	CASSQLAGTNTGELFF
TRBD2	TRBJ2-1	TRBV7-6	17	.	TGTGCCAGCAGCCTTACGGGGACTAGCGGGAGTAGGAATGAGCAGTTCTTC	CASSLTGTSGSRNEQFF
TRBD2	TRBJ2-7	TRBV4-1	16	.	TGCGCCAGCAGCCAAGTTGGTCTAGCGGGCACCTACGAGCAGTACTTC	CASSQVGLAGTYEQYF
.	TRBJ1-5	TRBV7-2	16	.	TGTGCCAGCAGCTTAAACGGTTATTATAGCAATCAGCCCCAGCATTTT	CASSLNGYYSNQPQHF
.	TRBJ2-2	TRBV12-3/TRBV12-4	13	.	TGTGCCAGCAGTTTTTCGGGAACCGGGGAGCTGTTTTTT	CASSFSGTGELFF
TRBD1	TRBJ1-6	TRBV7-3	13	.	TGTGCCAGCGCGGACAGGGGTAATTCACCCCTCCACTTT	CASADRGNSPLHF
TRBD1	TRBJ1-1	TRBV5-1	13	.	TGCGCCAGCAGGAACAGGGGCGACACTGAAGCTTTCTTT	CASRNRGDTEAFF
.	TRBJ2-7	TRBV4-1	12	few	TGCGCCAGCAGCCAAGTTGTTAACGAGCAGTACTTC	CASSQVVNEQYF
.	TRBJ2-7	TRBV7-6	15	.	TGTGCCAGCAGCCCTCGACAGGGTAAGGCGGGAGAGCAGTACTTC	CASSPRQGKAGEQYF
.	TRBJ2-7	TRBV18	14	.	TGTGCCAGCTCACCCCCGGACAGAAACTACGAGCAGTACTTC	CASSPPDRNYEQYF
.	TRBJ1-5	TRBV28	15	.	TGTGCCAGTCTAGGGGCGCCGTATAGCAATCAGCCCCAGCATTTT	CASLGAPYSNQPQHF
TRBD2	TRBJ2-1	TRBV18	14	.	TGTGCCAGCTCACCGAGAGGGACTACGACTGAGCAGTTCTTC	CASSPRGTTTEQFF
.	TRBJ2-5	TRBV24-1	14	once	TGTGCCACCAGTGATCCCGGACATCTAAGGCCCATGTACTTC	CATSDPGHLRPMYF
.	TRBJ1-4	TRBV15	17	.	TGTGCCACCAGCAGAACCCACCTGGGGAGGACTAATGAAAAACTGTTTTTT	CATSRTHLGRTNEKLFF
TRBD2	TRBJ2-3	TRBV6-1	18	.	TGTGCCAGCAGTGAAATAGTCGGCGCTAGCGGGAGTACAGATACGCAGTATTTT	CASSEIVGASGSTDTQYF
TRBD1	TRBJ1-1	TRBV27	16	.	TGTGCCAGCAGTTCCCTACAGGGGATTGACGACACTGAAGCTTTCTTT	CASSSLQGIDDTEAFF
TRBD2	TRBJ2-1	TRBV5-1	16	few	TGCGCCAGCAGACCACTTCGACTAGCGGGAGGCAATGAGCAGTTCTTC	CASRPLRLAGGNEQFF
TRBD2	TRBJ2-5	TRBV5-1	14	.	TGCGCCAGCAGTCGAGCGGGAGCGGGAGAGACCCAGTACTTC	CASSRAGAGETQYF
TRBD2	TRBJ2-3	TRBV28	14	.	TGTGCCAGCAGTTTAGTTACTAGCGGAGATACGCAGTATTTT	CASSLVTSGDTQYF
TRBD2	TRBJ2-7	TRBV7-2	14	.	TGTGCCAGCAGCTTAAGACTAGCGGGAAGGGAGCAGTACTTC	CASSLRLAGREQYF
TRBD2	TRBJ2-3	TRBV7-9	16	.	TGTGCCAGCAGCTTAGTTGGAGCGGGAGCTGCAGATACGCAGTATTTT	CASSLVGAGAADTQYF
.	TRBJ1-1	TRBV19	13	.	TGTGCCAGTAGTATTAGCTTCAATAAAGGAGCTTTCTTT	CASSISFNKGAFF
TRBD2	TRBJ2-1	TRBV6-2/TRBV6-3	15	.	TGTGCCAGCAGCCCACGACTAGCGGGGCGGGGTGAGCAGTTCTTC	CASSPRLAGRGEQFF
TRBD1	TRBJ2-3	TRBV14	16	.	TGTGCCAGCAGCCACAAGACAGGGGTAGTAGCAGATACGCAGTATTTT	CASSHKTGVVADTQYF
.	TRBJ1-2	TRBV6-5	12	.	TGTGCCAGCAGTTACTCAGGGGTCGGCTACACCTTC	CASSYSGVGYTF
.	TRBJ2-7	TRBV18	13	.	TGTGCCAGCTCACCCCCCGGGGAACACGAGCAGTACTTC	CASSPPGEHEQYF
TRBD1	TRBJ1-6	TRBV30	15	.	TGTGCCTGGAGTGCACAGGGGGCAAATAATTCACCCCTCCACTTT	CAWSAQGANNSPLHF
TRBD2	TRBJ2-1	TRBV28	14	.	TGTGCCAGCAGTAGCGGGAGGGCCAGCAATGAGCAGTTCTTC	CASSSGRASNEQFF
TRBD1	TRBJ2-2	TRBV28	15	.	TGTGCCAGCAGTTTTTCAGGGGGCAGTGGCGGGGAGCTGTTTTTT	CASSFSGGSGGELFF
TRBD1	TRBJ1-1	TRBV19	16	.	TGTGCCAGTCGACGCCACCCGGACAGGCTGAACACTGAAGCTTTCTTT	CASRRHPDRLNTEAFF
.	TRBJ2-7	TRBV11-2	15	.	TGTGCCAGCAGCTTAGTCGCGGGGTTTGGTTTCGAGCAGTACTTC	CASSLVAGFGFEQYF
TRBD2	TRBJ2-1	TRBV11-1	16	.	TGTGCCAGCAGCCCCCGAAGCGGGAGGGCCTACAATGAGCAGTTCTTC	CASSPRSGRAYNEQFF
TRBD1	TRBJ2-1	TRBV30	15	once	TGTGCCTGGGACCGGGGACAGGGGCGGGCCAATGAGCAGTTCTTC	CAWDRGQGRANEQFF
TRBD1	TRBJ1-2	TRBV5-4	14	.	TGTGCCAGCAGCTCGGGGGGACAGGGGCTGAGCTACACCTTC	CASSSGGQGLSYTF
TRBD1	TRBJ1-2	TRBV5-5	16	.	TGTGCCAGCAGCTTGGAGAACAGGGGGCATTTCTATGGCTACACCTTC	CASSLENRGHFYGYTF
TRBD1	TRBJ1-5	TRBV28	15	.	TGTGCCAGCACGCTCAGGGGGGCGTGGAATCAGCCCCAGCATTTT	CASTLRGAWNQPQHF
.	TRBJ1-3	TRBV3-1/TRBV3-2	19	.	TGTGCCAGCAGCCAAGATCCCCTATATTCAGGTAGCTCTGGAAACACCATATATTTT	CASSQDPLYSGSSGNTIYF
.	TRBJ1-1	TRBV4-1	13	.	TGCGCCAGCAGCCAAGACCGAGGCACTGAAGCTTTCTTT	CASSQDRGTEAFF
TRBD1	TRBJ1-6	TRBV28	18	.	TGTGCCAGCAGTGGCCCGGGACAGGGAAGCCCCTTCCATTCACCCCTCCACTTT	CASSGPGQGSPFHSPLHF
TRBD2	TRBJ2-1	TRBV28	16	.	TGTGCCAGCAGTCCGCCGGCGGGAGGTAGCTACAATGAGCAGTTCTTC	CASSPPAGGSYNEQFF
TRBD1	TRBJ1-1	TRBV10-2	15	.	TGCGCCAGCAGTGAGCGAACAGGGGGCTACCCTGAAGCTTTCTTT	CASSERTGGYPEAFF
.	TRBJ1-2	TRBV2	16	.	TGTGCCAGCAGTGAAAGAGGGAGGGCCTCTGGCTATGGCTACACCTTC	CASSERGRASGYGYTF
TRBD2	TRBJ2-7	TRBV6-2/TRBV6-3	17	.	TGTGCCAGCAGTTATTTTGGCTTAGGGCTAGCGGCCTACGAGCAGTACTTC	CASSYFGLGLAAYEQYF
TRBD2	TRBJ2-5	TRBV3-1/TRBV3-2	18	.	TGTGCCAGCAGCCACACCGGATTTACTAGCGGGAATTTAAAGACCCAGTACTTC	CASSHTGFTSGNLKTQYF